The sequence of this TCR beta chain was determined in a study of blood T cell repertoires in COVID-19. About the study: From the United States, Italy and Spain came samples of acute and convalescent COVID-19. PBMCs, B-cell-depleted T cells, or T cells were the source of the cDNA or gDNA that made up the material.

Seattle cases were enrolled at active infection and followed longitudinally. In the original processing: Reference gene primer amplification gave nucleated cell count estimates. The table came from immunoSEQ multiplex PCR; TCRdb's copy has only in-frame clones and leaves some out. Clone size and the V and J calls come from that table; the DNA yielded D and trimming. The table has about 60,000 clones, approximately 80% seen once. The CDR3 has 13 amino acids. The V segment lost 3 bases and the J segment 4 bases; nucleotides outside the gene matches: 2. CDR1 LNHNV and CDR2 YYDKDF come from the germline V gene (reference sequence).

Sample: peripheral blood. This sequence joins TRBV15 and TRBJ2-5, with 7 bases that match TRBD1. This receptor was identified in a man in his fifties with COVID-19, enrolled during active disease. The CDR3 is CATSRNRGETQYF. CDR3 DNA sequence: TGTGCCACCAGCAGGAACAGGGGAGAGACCCAGTACTTC.